The 30 T cell receptor beta chains in this list originate from one sample, sequenced in a study of shared clonotypes between healthy human individuals. Assay used: immunoSEQ multiplex PCR; TCRdb lists only in-frame clones, some missing. Here the sample spans about 1.1 million clones, approximately 78% being singletons. The specimen was memory CD4+ T cells from PBMCs. This sample's subset: CD45RA-negative fraction. Receptors were obtained from a man between 18 and 35 years old in good health. Some clones in this sample may be carry-over from other donors' samples.

This chain uses TRBV7-9 with TRBJ2-1, with 8 bases aligning to TRBD2. CDR3 length: 18 residues. The junction had 10 bases not matched to a gene; V was cut back by 2 bases and J by 1 base. The germline gives CDR1 SEHNR, CDR2 FQNEAQ (reference sequence). CDR3 residues: CASSLIFVSSGSYNEQFF. DNA of the CDR3: TGTGCCAGCAGCTTAATCTTCGTCTCTAGCGGGTCCTACAATGAGCAGTTCTTC.

The CDR3 region is CSAGGDTQYF. The CDR3 bases are TGCAGTGCTGGGGGAGATACGCAGTATTTT. This chain links TRBV20-1 with TRBJ2-3; either TRBD1 or TRBD2 may fit D (5 bases each). Trimming took 5 bases from V and 5 from J, leaving 5 bases between them. In germline, CDR1 is DFQATT, CDR2 SNEGSKA (reference sequence). The CDR3 extends over 10 amino acids.

This clone was counted between two and nine times. DNA for the CDR3: TGTGCCAGCAGCTATGTGGTAACTGAAGCTTTCTTT. It encodes CASSYVVTEAFF. The chain combines TRBV6-6 with TRBJ1-1; D gene ambiguous. V gave up 6 bases and J gave up 5 bases, with 10 bases separating them. Germline lookup yields CDR1 MNHNY and CDR2 SVGAGI (reference sequence). The CDR3 loop spans 12 amino acids.

The rearrangement links TRBV18 to TRBJ2-7; 7 nucleotides agree with TRBD1. Trimming took 6 bases from V and 2 from J; bases not matched to a gene: 1. Per the germline V gene, CDR1 is KGHSH and CDR2 is LQKENI. This CDR3 comprises 12 residues. CDR3 loop: CASSGTAYEQYF. DNA of the CDR3: TGTGCCAGCTCCGGGACAGCCTACGAGCAGTACTTC.

This clone was found once. This clone may be a read error of a much larger clone one base away. J is TRBJ1-2 and V is TRBV30; D perhaps matches TRBD1 (6 bases). The CDR3 is 17 amino acids. The germline V gene has CDR1 GTSNPN and CDR2 SVGIG (reference sequence). The CDR3 sequence is CAWSYLTEDRFNHGYTF. CDR3 sequence (DNA): TGTGCCTGGTCCTACCTAACAGAGGACAGATTTAACCATGGCTACACCTTC.

Comments on this clone: This specimen includes other DNA sequences encoding the same CDR3. The chain is built from TRBV6-5 and TRBJ2-6; weak D call: TRBD2 (5 bases). This CDR3 has 15 amino acids. CDR1 and CDR2 (germline): MNHEY, SVGAGI. Trimming cost V 2 bases and J 0 bases, with 5 bases left between them. The CDR3 reads CASSYGSSGANVLTF. In DNA form, the CDR3 reads TGTGCCAGCAGTTACGGGAGCTCTGGGGCCAACGTCCTGACTTTC.

The rearrangement joins TRBV6-6 to TRBJ1-1; no definite D call. Germline CDR1 is MNHNY and CDR2 is SVGAGI (reference sequence). Deletions cut 10 bases from V and 1 base from J, with 10 bases between. The CDR3 length is 12 residues. CDR3 nucleotide sequence: TGTGCCACGAGGACGGGGAACACTGAAGCTTTCTTT. It is translated as CATRTGNTEAFF.

The V gene is TRBV5-6, the J gene TRBJ2-7, with a possible D match to TRBD2 (5 bases). Trimming left V 0 bases short and J 8 bases short, with 12 bases between. Looked up from germline, CDR1 is SGHDT and CDR2 is YYEEEE. This CDR3 contains 13 residues. The CDR3 sequence is CASSLGEAGQQYF. CDR3 coding DNA: TGTGCCAGCAGCTTGGGAGAGGCGGGTCAGCAGTACTTC.

The V and J genes are TRBV2 and TRBJ2-2; 8 positions match TRBD1. The germline CDR1 and CDR2 sequences are SNHLY and FYNNEI. V gave up 6 bases and J gave up 3 bases; unmatched junction bases: 3. The CDR3 consists of 14 residues. Here the CDR3 reads CASRVDRDTGELFF. CDR3 DNA sequence: TGTGCCAGCAGAGTGGACAGGGACACCGGGGAGCTGTTTTTT.

The chain couples TRBV7-8 to TRBJ1-4, with TRBD1 matching 12 bases. Germline lookup yields CDR1 SGHVS and CDR2 FQNEAQ. CDR3 size: 18 residues. V lost 6 bases to trimming and J lost 7 bases; unmatched junction nucleotides: 15. CDR3 coding DNA: TGTGCCAGCAGAGAACGTCCGGGACAGGGGGCTCGGCGTGAAAAACTGTTTTTT. Its translation is CASRERPGQGARREKLFF.

This clone showed up just a few times. The chain combines TRBV27 with TRBJ2-7; no clear D gene. This CDR3 comprises 14 residues. Germline values: CDR1 MNHEY, CDR2 SMNVEV (reference sequence). The germline V and J ends were trimmed by 6 bases and 3 bases, with 15 bases remaining between them. The CDR3 spells CASSFRNFGYEQYF. The DNA of the CDR3 is TGTGCCAGCAGCTTCCGGAACTTTGGCTACGAGCAGTACTTC.

V and J are TRBV9 and TRBJ2-5, with a tentative D call TRBD2 (6 bases). The V gene's germline CDR1 is SGDLS and CDR2 YYNGEE. Trimming stripped 2 bases from V and 0 bases from J, with 17 bases between. The CDR3 length is 17 residues. The DNA of the CDR3 is TGTGCCAGCAGCGTGGGAGCGGGCAGACAGTACCAAGAGACCCAGTACTTC. It translates to CASSVGAGRQYQETQYF.

The chain joins TRBV29-1 to TRBJ1-1; D is ambiguous. The CDR3 consists of 12 residues. The germline CDR1 and CDR2 sequences are SQVTM and ANQGSEA. Trimming took 6 bases from V and 0 from J, leaving 8 bases between them. The DNA for the CDR3 is TGCAGCGTCCTGGGTTTGAACACTGAAGCTTTCTTT. Encoded protein: CSVLGLNTEAFF.

There are many counts of this clone. The rearrangement uses TRBV15 and TRBJ2-3; D unresolved. Between the trimmed V and J ends, which lost 1 base and 4 bases, there was a span of 12 bases. Germline values: CDR1 LNHNV, CDR2 YYDKDF (reference sequence). The CDR3 extends over 15 amino acids. Written as DNA, the CDR3 is TGTGCCACCAGCAGAGTCAGCCGCGGTGCAGATACGCAGTATTTT. Protein sequence: CATSRVSRGADTQYF.

V usage is TRBV7-2 and J usage is TRBJ1-5, with TRBD1 as a possible D gene (6 bases). V lost 4 bases and J lost 7, with 17 bases in between. Germline assignment: CDR1 SGHTA and CDR2 FQGNSA. The CDR3 is 15 amino acids. Written as DNA, the CDR3 is TGTGCCAGCAGCTCCAGGGGTGGACCGGGGCAGCCCCAGCATTTT. Translated: CASSSRGGPGQPQHF.

The chain is built from TRBV5-1 and TRBJ2-5; 7 bases are a match to TRBD1. The CDR3 extends over 15 amino acids. V dropped 4 bases and J dropped 4; count of bases not matched to a gene: 10. Per the germline V gene, CDR1 is SGHRS and CDR2 is YFSETQ. CDR3 bases: TGCGCCAGCAGCCCTTACTTGGGACAGCCAGAGACCCAGTACTTC. Translation gives CASSPYLGQPETQYF. The whole variable domain, filled in from reference TRBV5-1 and TRBJ2-5, reads KAGVTQTPRYLIKTRGQQVTLSCSPISGHRSVSWYQQTPGQGLQFLFEYFSETQRNKGNFPGRFSGRQFSNSRSEMNVSTLELGDSALYLCASSPYLGQPETQYFGPGTRLLVL.

V is TRBV7-3 and J is TRBJ2-7; 7 bases fit TRBD1. Germline CDR1 is SGHTA and CDR2 is FQGTGA. This CDR3 comprises 14 residues. The ends lost 5 bases at V and 2 bases at J; junction bases unmatched: 6. The CDR3 region is CASSLTGATYEQYF. In DNA, the CDR3 is TGTGCCAGCAGCCTCACAGGGGCGACCTACGAGCAGTACTTC.

This chain uses TRBV18 with TRBJ1-3; maybe TRBD1 (5 bases). Trimming removed 6 bases from V and 4 bases from J, with 13 bases in between. The CDR3 runs to 14 residues. Germline V CDR1 and CDR2: KGHSH, LQKENI. Here the CDR3 DNA reads TGTGCCAGCTCCCAGACAGCCACAGGAAACACCATATATTTT. This gives the protein CASSQTATGNTIYF.

This clone was seen just once. The chain has TRBV9 and TRBJ2-2; TRBD2 aligns across 7 bases. Germline lookup yields CDR1 SGDLS and CDR2 YYNGEE. The CDR3 has 17 residues. V was pared by 2 bases and J by 0 bases, with 7 bases of the junction left unmatched. The CDR3 region has the DNA TGTGCCAGCAGCGTGAGATCTCTAGCGGCGAACACCGGGGAGCTGTTTTTT. It specifies CASSVRSLAANTGELFF.

V and J are TRBV7-8 and TRBJ2-6; no clear D. Germline V gene lookup returns CDR1 SGHVS and CDR2 FQNEAQ. With 8 bases removed from V and 6 bases from J, the gap between germline ends came to 8 bases. The CDR3 is 12 residues long. The CDR3 region is CASSLQANVLTF. The DNA for the CDR3 is TGTGCCAGCTCTTTGCAGGCCAACGTCCTGACTTTC.

For this clone: This may be a read error: a much more frequent sequence differs by one nucleotide. J is TRBJ1-2 and V is TRBV28; the match to TRBD1 covers 7 bases. Germline trimming cut 6 bases from V and 6 bases from J; bases unmatched to any gene: 13. This CDR3 is 15 amino acids long. CDR1 and CDR2 from the germline V gene are MDHEN and SYDVKM. The CDR3 loop is CASRYPLIGGHGYTF. DNA of the CDR3: TGTGCCAGCAGGTACCCCCTGATAGGGGGCCATGGCTACACCTTC.

Comments on this clone: With a much larger clone just one base away, this may be a read error. The sample holds other DNA sequences that translate to the same CDR3. CDR3 coding DNA: TGTGCCAGCAGCCGGACTACGGTTCGGGGAGGTGGTACCTACGAGCAGTACTTC. Protein: CASSRTTVRGGGTYEQYF. The chain carries TRBV14 and TRBJ2-7, with D perhaps TRBD2 (6 bases). CDR3 length: 18 residues. Trimming took 4 bases from V and 2 from J, leaving 24 bases between them. Germline assignment: CDR1 SGHDN and CDR2 FVKESK.

V and J are TRBV18 and TRBJ2-3; 7 bases are shared with TRBD1. The CDR3 spans 15 residues. Per the germline V gene, CDR1 is KGHSH and CDR2 is LQKENI. V shed 5 bases, J shed 4 bases, and the junction held 9 bases outside the gene matches. CDR3 DNA sequence: TGTGCCAGCTCAAGCCGACAGGGTCAGGCAGATACGCAGTATTTT. This encodes CASSSRQGQADTQYF.

The chain carries TRBV18 and TRBJ2-6, with D uncertain. V was trimmed by 6 bases and J by 1 base, leaving 19 bases between them. Germline CDR1 KGHSH, CDR2 LQKENI. The CDR3 loop spans 18 amino acids. This chain's CDR3 is CASSPLFPGSSGANVLTF. The CDR3 DNA sequence: TGTGCCAGCTCCCCCCTCTTCCCGGGCTCGTCTGGGGCCAACGTCCTGACTTTC.

In the case of this clone: At the DNA level, this CDR3 is encoded by other sequences in the same sample as well. The rearrangement uses TRBV5-4 and TRBJ2-1, with TRBD2 identical over 7 bases. Germline values: CDR1 SGHNT, CDR2 YYREEE (reference sequence). V lost 4 bases to trimming and J lost 0 bases; unmatched junction nucleotides: 7. This CDR3 contains 16 residues. CDR3 residues: CASSLGGGNSYNEQFF. The CDR3 bases are TGTGCCAGCAGCCTGGGCGGGGGAAACTCCTACAATGAGCAGTTCTTC.

V usage is TRBV29-1 and J usage is TRBJ2-3, with 7 bases aligning to TRBD1. Germline CDR1 SQVTM, CDR2 ANQGSEA. The CDR3 totals 12 residues. Germline trimming cut 8 bases from V and 1 base from J; bases unmatched to any gene: 3. The CDR3 DNA follows: TGCAGCACTGACAGGGGCACAGATACGCAGTATTTT. As protein: CSTDRGTDTQYF.

There are many counts of this clone. The chain joins TRBV7-9 to TRBJ1-2; D gene uncertain. Germline CDR1 SEHNR, CDR2 FQNEAQ (reference sequence). The CDR3 is 15 amino acids. Trimming removed 5 bases from V and 0 bases from J, with 13 bases in between. For the CDR3, the DNA is TGTGCCAGCAGCCCAAACGCCTTGACTAACTATGGCTACACCTTC. Translation gives CASSPNALTNYGYTF.

The chain is built from TRBV25-1 and TRBJ1-1; no firm D call. CDR3 length: 15 residues. The V end was cut by 3 bases, the J end by 0 bases, with 11 bases between. Germline loops: CDR1 MGHDK, CDR2 SYGVNS. DNA of the CDR3: TGTGCCAGCAGTGAGGTTTGGGGAATGAACACTGAAGCTTTCTTT. Protein sequence: CASSEVWGMNTEAFF.

The chain is built from TRBV5-1 and TRBJ2-2; a possible D gene is TRBD1 (6 bases). The V and J ends lost 4 bases and 5 bases respectively, with 15 bases between them. This CDR3 has 15 amino acids. The germline CDR1 and CDR2 sequences are SGHRS and YFSETQ. The CDR3 DNA follows: TGCGCCAGCAGCCCGGACAGATCGGGGACCGGGGAGCTGTTTTTT. It codes for CASSPDRSGTGELFF. Combining the CDR3 with reference TRBV5-1 and TRBJ2-2 gives the whole variable domain KAGVTQTPRYLIKTRGQQVTLSCSPISGHRSVSWYQQTPGQGLQFLFEYFSETQRNKGNFPGRFSGRQFSNSRSEMNVSTLELGDSALYLCASSPDRSGTGELFFGEGSRLTVL.

This chain connects TRBV10-3 to TRBJ1-2; maybe TRBD1 (5 bases). This CDR3 region has 14 residues. Germline V gene data show CDR1 as ENHRY and CDR2 as SYGVKD. Trimming removed 6 bases at V and 2 bases at J, with 13 bases between. CDR3 DNA: TGTGCCATCAGACCAGCGACAGAAAACTATGGCTACACCTTC. It codes for CAIRPATENYGYTF.